The rows below give T cell receptor beta chains drawn from one sample of a study of CD8 T cells in ankylosing spondylitis. TCRdb recomputed calls from the 5' RACE reads with MiXCR, one row per CDR3 protein. Of more than 600,000 distinct CDR3 sequences in the sample, 15% to 20% were seen once. Sequenced material: blood, either unsorted or a sorted T cell fraction (not recorded which). The receptor set was obtained from a male donor with ankylosing spondylitis. CDR3s include the opening cysteine and the closing phenylalanine or tryptophan. The order of the fields is V gene, J gene, CDR3 protein.

TRBV12-3/TRBV12-4	TRBJ2-7	CASRRQDTYEQYF
TRBV3-1	TRBJ1-2	CASSQEWQENGYTF
TRBV5-1	TRBJ1-5	CASSLDPGGGQPQHF
TRBV15	TRBJ2-2	CATSFVAGGFGELFF
TRBV29-1	TRBJ2-2	CSVVVRRELFF
TRBV2	TRBJ2-5	CASSGAGAEEETQYF
TRBV29-1	TRBJ2-1	CSVGTGDKYNEQFF
TRBV7-9	TRBJ2-1	CASSRTSGPYNEQFF
TRBV28	TRBJ2-1	CASTERGNEQFF
TRBV11-2	TRBJ2-1	CASSLQVGYNEQFF
TRBV20-1	TRBJ2-7	CSARGGPRTSFYEQYF
TRBV20-1	TRBJ1-4	CSANPGQVNEKLFF
TRBV5-6	TRBJ2-5	CASSLGSGGGQETQYF
TRBV7-3	TRBJ2-1	CASSLDGAGPNNEQFF
TRBV4-1	TRBJ1-3	CASSQSARNTIYF
TRBV18	TRBJ2-7	CASSPPTAPGASYEQYF
TRBV19	TRBJ2-6	CASRTQGTSGANVLTF
TRBV29-1	TRBJ2-2	CSGQVWGQKNTGELFF
TRBV12-3/TRBV12-4	TRBJ2-7	CPSSSWLEGYEQYF
TRBV29-1	TRBJ1-5	CSVRNGDQPQHF
TRBV2	TRBJ2-2	CASSLDTTNTGELFF
TRBV6-1	TRBJ1-4	CASRRTGGDFEKLFF
TRBV5-5	TRBJ2-7	CASSLYEDEQYF
TRBV7-2	TRBJ2-2	CASSSGQVGNTGELFF
TRBV6-5	TRBJ2-1	CASSYSLGHEQFF
TRBV6-1	TRBJ2-3	CASGASGSTDTQYF
TRBV12-3/TRBV12-4	TRBJ2-3	CASSPGLAEYDTQYF
TRBV12-3/TRBV12-4	TRBJ2-7	CASSLGTSGTSRYEQYF
TRBV7-9	TRBJ1-2	CASSLEGFYGYTF
TRBV30	TRBJ1-1	CAWSVGRANTEAFF
TRBV7-9	TRBJ1-1	CASSPGPGNTEAFF
TRBV3-1	TRBJ1-2	CASSQEGQGVVDGYTF
TRBV20-1	TRBJ1-5	CSARTGASNQPQHF
TRBV4-1	TRBJ2-5	CASSQDLGRETQYF
TRBV10-2	TRBJ2-7	CASSGASLQASPSYEQYF
TRBV5-1	TRBJ2-1	CASSYLAGGPEEQFF
TRBV4-2	TRBJ2-7	CASSQPLSTLAGGRYEQYF
TRBV2	TRBJ2-5	CASSDSLAGVGETQYF
TRBV3-1	TRBJ1-4	CASSPGISLAEKLFF
TRBV12-3/TRBV12-4	TRBJ1-2	CASTPGDSGYGYTF
TRBV5-1	TRBJ2-5	CASRRERLETQYF
TRBV12-3/TRBV12-4	TRBJ2-7	CASSSATGTGREQYF
TRBV15	TRBJ2-2	CATSDLAGVGTGELFF
TRBV4-1	TRBJ2-7	CASSPGRGPPGYEQYF
TRBV2	TRBJ1-5	CASSEQSKGPGYRNQPQHF
TRBV15	TRBJ2-1	CATHGTGRSYNEQFF
TRBV25-1	TRBJ1-1	CASSEFGQAMNTEAFF
TRBV12-3/TRBV12-4	TRBJ2-7	CASTQRDYEQYF
TRBV4-1	TRBJ2-1	CASSQDPGDSYNEQFF
TRBV12-3/TRBV12-4	TRBJ2-7	CASSFSHEQYF
TRBV7-2	TRBJ2-2	CASSSKSAGSCFF
TRBV21-1	TRBJ2-7	CASYPFVGAPQDF